The 9 T cell receptor beta chains below all came from one sample that was sequenced in a study of cytomegalovirus exposure and HLA in healthy donors. The PCR was carried out with 60 Vbeta primers and 13 Jbeta primers. Some clones are missing from TCRdb's copy, which holds only in-frame ones; the method was immunoSEQ multiplex PCR. In the table there are some 150,000 clones, roughly 80% of which are singletons. Sequencing used PBMCs. Source of these receptors: a man aged 45-65 years in good health and CMV-seropositive.

The gene calls are TRBV9 and TRBJ2-5; 9 nucleotides align to TRBD1. Unmatched junction bases numbered 4, after V lost 0 bases and J lost 1 base. The CDR3 extends over 16 amino acids. Germline V gene data show CDR1 as SGDLS and CDR2 as YYNGEE. In DNA form, the CDR3 reads TGTGCCAGCAGCGTAGTCCCGGGACAGGGCCAAGAGACCCAGTACTTC. It translates to CASSVVPGQGQETQYF.

This chain uses TRBV4-2 with TRBJ1-5, with TRBD1 matching 8 bases. Germline V gene sequence: CDR1 LGHNA, CDR2 YNFKEQ. Trimming took 3 bases from V and 1 from J; bases not matched to a gene: 2. The CDR3 loop spans 15 amino acids. DNA of the CDR3: TGTGCCAGCAGCCAGGGACAGGTAAGCAATCAGCCCCAGCATTTT. Its translation: CASSQGQVSNQPQHF.

The chain uses TRBV4-1 and TRBJ1-4, with a tentative D call TRBD1 (5 bases). Germline lookup yields CDR1 MGHRA and CDR2 YSYEKL. This CDR3 has 14 residues. Deletions cut 4 bases from V and 2 bases from J, with 8 bases between. The CDR3 DNA is TGCGCCAGCAGCCCGACAGAGACTAATGAAAAACTGTTTTTT. Its protein product is CASSPTETNEKLFF.

This clone appeared a few times. The V gene is TRBV11-2, the J gene TRBJ2-1, with unresolved D. The CDR3 runs 13 residues. V lost 3 bases and J 7 bases, leaving 10 bases between the germline ends. Per germline, CDR1 SGHAT and CDR2 FQNNGV. Here the CDR3 DNA reads TGTGCCAGCAGCTTTTCGGTCGAGAATGAGCAGTTCTTC. This translates into CASSFSVENEQFF.

The rearrangement uses TRBV28 and TRBJ1-1; D is possibly TRBD1 (6 bases). This CDR3 region has 13 residues. V lost 6 bases, J lost 4 bases, and 12 bases lay in between. The germline V gene has CDR1 MDHEN and CDR2 SYDVKM. The CDR3, as DNA: TGTGCCAGCAGCCCCCAGGGGAGCACTGAAGCTTTCTTT. It specifies CASSPQGSTEAFF.

The table lists this clone with a few counts. V is TRBV19 and J is TRBJ2-3, with a tentative D call TRBD2 (7 bases). V was shortened by 6 bases and J by 2 bases, with 15 bases between the two germline ends. This CDR3 comprises 15 residues. Germline V gives CDR1 LNHDA, CDR2 SQIVND (reference sequence). CDR3: CASRGGGDPTDTQYF. In nucleotides, the CDR3 is TGTGCCAGTAGGGGAGGGGGGGATCCCACAGATACGCAGTATTTT.

The chain couples TRBV7-6 to TRBJ2-5; 7 nucleotides align to TRBD1. The V and J ends lost 2 bases and 7 bases, in that order; junction bases with no gene match: 10. CDR1 SGHVS and CDR2 FNYEAQ come from the germline V gene. This CDR3 region has 15 residues. The DNA for the CDR3 is TGTGCCAGCAGCTTAACCGTAACAGGGGTCGGGACCCAGTACTTC. Translation gives CASSLTVTGVGTQYF.

V usage is TRBV20-1 and J usage is TRBJ2-3, with D possibly matching TRBD1 (6 bases). V was trimmed by 8 bases and J by 4 bases, leaving 10 bases between them. The CDR3 is made up of 11 amino acids. Germline CDR1 and CDR2: DFQATT and SNEGSKA (reference sequence). For the CDR3, the DNA is TGCAGTAACAGGGTGGCAGATACGCAGTATTTT. It is translated as CSNRVADTQYF.

The rearrangement uses TRBV7-2 and TRBJ2-5; D ambiguous. The CDR3 runs 11 residues. With 5 bases removed from V and 2 bases from J, the gap between germline ends came to 3 bases. Per the germline V gene, CDR1 is SGHTA and CDR2 is FQGNSA. CDR3 amino acids: CASSRQETQYF. CDR3 nucleotide sequence: TGTGCCAGCAGCCGTCAAGAGACCCAGTACTTC.